This T cell receptor (beta chain) was observed in a study of OX40 agonist ivuxolimab in advanced cancers. Study-wide context: Ivuxolimab was a fully human IgG2 agonistic monoclonal antibody targeting the costimulatory receptor OX40 (CD134). Intravenous ivuxolimab was administered to patients every 2 weeks at six dose levels: 0.01, 0.1, 0.3, 1.5, 3 and 10 mg/kg. Of the roughly 50 dose-escalation patients, hepatocellular carcinoma was present in around 20, melanoma in around 15, renal cell carcinoma in 9 and head and neck cancer in 9. A male proportion of around 83% and a mean age of approximately 58 years, ranging from roughly 23 to 79, were recorded for the dose-escalation cohort. Prior anti-PD-1, anti-PD-L1 or anti-CTLA-4 therapy was permitted, and checkpoint inhibitors had been received by roughly two fifths of dose-escalation patients. Three dose-escalation patients achieved partial responses, one with hepatocellular carcinoma and two with cutaneous melanoma. Peripheral TCRbeta sequencing aimed to test whether ivuxolimab altered TCR sequence diversity and caused clonal T-cell expansion. The paper reports the monotherapy dose-escalation portion (N of about 50 patients) of the phase I ivuxolimab trial.

Note on this clone: Its antigen is still unknown. The record has no base qualities; no much larger clone is one base away.

For sequencing of the TCRbeta CDR3 region, genomic DNA was extracted from the sorted cells. TCRbeta CDR3 regions were sequenced using the immunoSEQ Assay. Held by TCRdb, this immuneACCESS table contains in-frame sequences only and omits some clones. Under half of the omission traces to an unresolved V gene where checked; the cause of the rest is unknown. The sample data list 100,000 to 150,000 clones, and roughly 91% of these were observed just once. The ten largest clonotypes hold approximately 0.99% of the sample. The trial excluded patients who had a history of autoimmune disease or who were on systemic immunosuppression. Peripheral blood for TCR sequencing was collected from all dose cohorts at baseline, on cycle 4 day 1, and on cycle 7 day 1. Samples were obtained from an open-label, multicenter, first-in-human phase I dose-escalation trial of ivuxolimab. The trial enrolled adults with locally advanced or metastatic head and neck squamous cell, hepatocellular, melanoma or renal cell carcinoma. CD4+ and CD8+ T cells were sorted separately from peripheral blood before TCR sequencing.

What the research found in general, with its limitations: Low levels of normalized T-cell clonal expansion were also seen in some nonresponding patients. At doses from 0.1 to 3.0 mg/kg, clonal expansion was seen in both CD4+ and CD8+ blood T cells between baseline and week 6. After ivuxolimab, expanded clones were on average more numerous among CD8+ T cells than among CD4+ T cells. Antigen specificity was not determined for the clonally expanded peripheral T cells. In the 0.1-3.0 mg/kg groups, partial responders were among the patients with the lowest normalized peripheral clonal expansion, particularly in CD8+ T cells.

The source material was CD4+ or CD8+ T cells sorted from blood, sampled in a trial of the OX40 agonist ivuxolimab. The sequence was collected from an adult with an advanced solid tumor such as melanoma, head and neck, liver or kidney cancer.

DNA sequence: TGCGCCAGCAGCTTGGAAACCCTATCCTATGGCTACACCTTC. Its protein is CASSLETLSYGYTF. The chain links TRBV5-1 with TRBJ1-2, with the D gene not clear enough to name. CDR3 length: 14 amino acids, cysteine to phenylalanine. Of all the DNA, just the CDR3 is kept, 42 bases in frame from base 1. Cut back by 0 bases and 4 bases, the V and J ends lie 10 bases apart. Reading the germline V gene gives CDR1 SGHRS and CDR2 YFSETQ.